The T cell receptor (beta chain) under discussion was sequenced for a study of blood T cell repertoires in COVID-19. Study overall: Samples came from the United States, Italy and Spain, spanning acute and convalescent COVID-19.

This CDR3 spans 14 amino acids. Germline V gene lookup returns CDR1 LGHDT and CDR2 YNNKEL (reference sequence). Unmatched junction bases numbered 6, after V lost 5 bases and J lost 3 bases. Original processing methods: Reference gene primers were amplified, and this amplification served to estimate nucleated cell counts. Repertoires were generated with immunoSEQ multiplex PCR, while TCRdb's copy carries only in-frame clones and drops some. The V and J calls and clone size come from that table; D and trimming were worked out from the DNA. The sample yields fewer than 130,000 clones, over 75% seen once.

The V gene is TRBV3-1 (or the pseudogene TRBV3-2), the J gene TRBJ2-5, with 7 nucleotides matching TRBD2. The sample consisted of peripheral blood. This receptor was obtained from a man in his 70s with active or convalescent COVID-19. CDR3 protein: CASSSRLAEETQYF. CDR3 DNA: TGTGCCAGCAGCTCCCGGCTAGCGGAAGAGACCCAGTACTTC.